A selection of T cell receptor beta chains follows, all from one sample in a study of T cell repertoires in cytomegalovirus infection. Antigen specificity for these receptors is unknown. TCRdb ran MiXCR on the reads and lists one entry per CDR3 protein. The table lists hundreds of thousands of distinct CDR3 sequences, over 25% of them singletons, with roughly 12% in the top ten. This specimen consisted of cultured CD8+ T cells from PBMCs, obtained from culture after CMV antigen stimulation. These receptors all stem from a human donor in good health (CMV status not recorded). Some clones in this sample may be carry-over from other donors' samples. Each CDR3 is given with its conserved first and last residue. The D gene is left open where the match is weak. Clone size, where shown, is once, few, many, or a class for clones that have expanded.

d_call: TRBD1; clone_size: -; cdr3_length: 14; v_call: TRBV5-5; j_call: TRBJ2-1; cdr3_aa: CASSLGRGLDEQFF; cdr3_nt: TGTGCCAGCAGCTTGGGCAGGGGGTTGGATGAGCAGTTCTTC
d_call: TRBD1; clone_size: -; cdr3_length: 16; v_call: TRBV7-6; j_call: TRBJ2-1; cdr3_aa: CASSLIGTGPRFEQFF; cdr3_nt: TGTGCCAGCAGCTTAATTGGGACAGGACCTAGGTTTGAGCAGTTCTTC
d_call: -; clone_size: few; cdr3_length: 16; v_call: TRBV6-6; j_call: TRBJ2-1; cdr3_aa: CASSYLGASSYNEQFF; cdr3_nt: TGTGCCAGCAGTTACCTGGGGGCGAGCTCCTACAATGAGCAGTTCTTC
d_call: -; clone_size: many; cdr3_length: 11; v_call: TRBV6-6; j_call: TRBJ1-2; cdr3_aa: CASSPDIGYTF; cdr3_nt: TGTGCCAGCAGCCCGGATATTGGCTACACCTTC
d_call: -; clone_size: few; cdr3_length: 16; v_call: TRBV4-3; j_call: TRBJ1-2; cdr3_aa: CASSQDRSVTGAGYTF; cdr3_nt: TGCGCCAGCAGCCAAGATCGGAGTGTTACGGGGGCAGGCTACACCTTC
d_call: -; clone_size: few; cdr3_length: 15; v_call: TRBV6-6; j_call: TRBJ1-2; cdr3_aa: CASLPGLSSYYGYTF; cdr3_nt: TGTGCCAGCTTACCGGGCCTTTCCTCCTACTATGGCTACACCTTC
d_call: -; clone_size: -; cdr3_length: 17; v_call: TRBV15; j_call: TRBJ1-3; cdr3_aa: CATSSWRETSEGNTIYF; cdr3_nt: TGTGCCACCAGCTCTTGGAGGGAGACCTCGGAGGGAAACACCATATATTTT
d_call: -; clone_size: -; cdr3_length: 14; v_call: TRBV4-1; j_call: TRBJ2-3; cdr3_aa: CASSQDRSADTQYF; cdr3_nt: TGTGCCAGCAGCCAAGATCGTAGCGCAGATACGCAGTATTTT
d_call: -; clone_size: -; cdr3_length: 15; v_call: TRBV7-6; j_call: TRBJ2-5; cdr3_aa: CASGPHGGLEETQYF; cdr3_nt: TGTGCTAGCGGACCCCACGGGGGGCTGGAGGAGACCCAGTACTTC
d_call: -; clone_size: -; cdr3_length: 13; v_call: TRBV7-3; j_call: TRBJ1-5; cdr3_aa: CASSLNIDQPQHF; cdr3_nt: TGTGCCAGCAGCTTAAATATAGATCAGCCCCAGCATTTT
d_call: TRBD1; clone_size: -; cdr3_length: 14; v_call: TRBV6-6; j_call: TRBJ1-2; cdr3_aa: CAIEGGTGGFGYTF; cdr3_nt: TGTGCCATTGAGGGTGGGACAGGGGGCTTTGGCTACACCTTC
d_call: -; clone_size: many; cdr3_length: 14; v_call: TRBV12-5; j_call: TRBJ2-1; cdr3_aa: CASGLEGLLNEQFF; cdr3_nt: TGTGCTAGTGGTTTGGAGGGCCTTCTCAATGAGCAGTTCTTC
d_call: TRBD1; clone_size: many; cdr3_length: 15; v_call: TRBV12-3/TRBV12-4; j_call: TRBJ1-2; cdr3_aa: CASSPGQGSYYGYTF; cdr3_nt: TGTGCCAGCAGTCCTGGACAGGGAAGTTACTATGGCTACACCTTC
d_call: -; clone_size: -; cdr3_length: 14; v_call: TRBV4-3; j_call: TRBJ1-1; cdr3_aa: CASSQDRGRAEAFF; cdr3_nt: TGCGCCAGCAGCCAGGACCGGGGCCGGGCTGAAGCTTTCTTT
d_call: -; clone_size: -; cdr3_length: 15; v_call: TRBV27; j_call: TRBJ1-4; cdr3_aa: CASSSDGGGGEKLFF; cdr3_nt: TGTGCCAGCAGTTCAGATGGGGGTGGTGGTGAAAAACTGTTTTTT
d_call: -; clone_size: -; cdr3_length: 12; v_call: TRBV20-1; j_call: TRBJ2-7; cdr3_aa: CSARGELYEQYF; cdr3_nt: TGCAGTGCTAGAGGGGAGCTCTACGAGCAGTACTTT
d_call: TRBD2; clone_size: -; cdr3_length: 13; v_call: TRBV6-8; j_call: TRBJ2-1; cdr3_aa: CVSQAGWDNEQFF; cdr3_nt: TGTGTCAGTCAAGCGGGGTGGGACAATGAGCAGTTCTTC
d_call: TRBD2; clone_size: -; cdr3_length: 16; v_call: TRBV7-8; j_call: TRBJ2-2; cdr3_aa: CAISLALAGNTGELVF; cdr3_nt: TGTGCCATCAGCTTAGCGCTAGCGGGGAACACCGGGGAGCTGGTTTTT
d_call: -; clone_size: -; cdr3_length: 13; v_call: TRBV6-5; j_call: TRBJ1-5; cdr3_aa: CAGSYSPVGDQHF; cdr3_nt: TGTGCCGGCAGTTACTCCCCCGTGGGGGACCAGCATTTT
d_call: -; clone_size: -; cdr3_length: 15; v_call: TRBV4-3; j_call: TRBJ1-1; cdr3_aa: CASSQDWGTNTEAFF; cdr3_nt: TGCGCCAGCAGCCAAGATTGGGGTACGAACACTGAAGCTTTCTTT
d_call: -; clone_size: few; cdr3_length: 15; v_call: TRBV20-1; j_call: TRBJ1-1; cdr3_aa: CSARDLRGGDTEAFF; cdr3_nt: TGCAGTGCTAGAGATTTGCGTGGGGGGGACACTGAAGCTTTCTTT
d_call: -; clone_size: -; cdr3_length: 13; v_call: TRBV2; j_call: TRBJ2-7; cdr3_aa: CASSSGQIGEQYF; cdr3_nt: TGTGCCAGCAGTAGTGGACAGATCGGCGAGCAGTACTTC
d_call: -; clone_size: -; cdr3_length: 15; v_call: TRBV4-3; j_call: TRBJ1-1; cdr3_aa: CASSQDLVLDTEAFF; cdr3_nt: TGCGCCAGCAGCCAAGATTTGGTTCTCGACACTGAAGCTTTCTTT
d_call: TRBD1; clone_size: few; cdr3_length: 15; v_call: TRBV12-3/TRBV12-4; j_call: TRBJ1-2; cdr3_aa: CASSQQGIGGYGYTF; cdr3_nt: TGTGCCAGCAGCCAACAGGGGATAGGGGGCTATGGCTACACCTTC
d_call: -; clone_size: few; cdr3_length: 14; v_call: TRBV6-5; j_call: TRBJ1-1; cdr3_aa: CASSYPKRGTETFF; cdr3_nt: TGTGCCAGCAGTTACCCGAAGAGGGGGACCGAGACTTTCTTT
d_call: -; clone_size: few; cdr3_length: 15; v_call: TRBV6-2/TRBV6-3; j_call: TRBJ2-3; cdr3_aa: CASSYSIGFTDTQYF; cdr3_nt: TGTGCCAGCAGTTACTCGATAGGGTTCACAGATACGCAGTATTTT
d_call: -; clone_size: few; cdr3_length: 13; v_call: TRBV5-4; j_call: TRBJ1-2; cdr3_aa: CASREEVVHGYTF; cdr3_nt: TGTGCCAGCAGGGAGGAGGTGGTCCATGGCTACACCTTC
d_call: -; clone_size: -; cdr3_length: 14; v_call: TRBV28; j_call: TRBJ2-1; cdr3_aa: CASSSLRRDNEQFF; cdr3_nt: TGTGCCAGCAGTTCCTTACGAAGGGACAATGAGCAGTTCTTC
d_call: -; clone_size: -; cdr3_length: 13; v_call: TRBV12-3/TRBV12-4; j_call: TRBJ1-3; cdr3_aa: CASSPSPGNTIYF; cdr3_nt: TGTGCCAGCAGCCCATCTCCTGGAAACACCATATATTTT
d_call: -; clone_size: -; cdr3_length: 13; v_call: TRBV2; j_call: TRBJ1-2; cdr3_aa: CANSGGLAYGCTF; cdr3_nt: -
d_call: -; clone_size: -; cdr3_length: 14; v_call: TRBV19; j_call: TRBJ2-2; cdr3_aa: CASTITGYTGELFF; cdr3_nt: TGTGCCAGTACCATAACAGGGTACACCGGGGAGCTGTTTTTT
d_call: -; clone_size: -; cdr3_length: 17; v_call: TRBV6-1; j_call: TRBJ1-5; cdr3_aa: CASSEALDGYSNQPQHF; cdr3_nt: TGTGCCAGCAGTGAAGCTCTCGACGGTTATAGCAATCAGCCCCAGCATTTT
d_call: -; clone_size: -; cdr3_length: 15; v_call: TRBV14; j_call: TRBJ1-2; cdr3_aa: CASSQDLRGREGYTF; cdr3_nt: TGTGCCAGCAGCCAAGATCTCCGGGGCCGGGAAGGCTACACCTTC
d_call: -; clone_size: -; cdr3_length: 15; v_call: TRBV6-5; j_call: TRBJ1-2; cdr3_aa: CASSYGGKTNYGYTF; cdr3_nt: TGTGCCAGCAGTTACGGAGGGAAAACTAACTATGGCTACACCTTC
d_call: -; clone_size: many; cdr3_length: 12; v_call: TRBV7-9; j_call: TRBJ2-1; cdr3_aa: CASSQSGNEQFF; cdr3_nt: TGTGCCAGCAGCCAAAGTGGCAATGAGCAGTTCTTC
d_call: -; clone_size: once; cdr3_length: 14; v_call: TRBV29-1; j_call: TRBJ2-1; cdr3_aa: CSVEDLQEYNEQFF; cdr3_nt: TGCAGCGTTGAAGACCTACAGGAGTACAATGAGCAGTTCTTC
d_call: -; clone_size: -; cdr3_length: 18; v_call: TRBV10-3; j_call: TRBJ1-3; cdr3_aa: CAIRVVAGEDRKGNTIYF; cdr3_nt: TGTGCCATCAGAGTCGTGGCAGGGGAGGACCGCAAGGGAAACACCATATATTTT
d_call: TRBD2; clone_size: -; cdr3_length: 17; v_call: TRBV4-2; j_call: TRBJ2-3; cdr3_aa: CASSPTSGGALRDTQYF; cdr3_nt: TGTGCCAGCAGCCCAACTAGCGGGGGGGCCTTGAGGGATACGCAGTATTTT
d_call: TRBD1; clone_size: few; cdr3_length: 16; v_call: TRBV14; j_call: TRBJ2-2; cdr3_aa: CASSQPGQGAYGELFF; cdr3_nt: TGTGCCAGCAGCCAACCGGGACAGGGGGCTTACGGGGAGCTGTTTTTT
d_call: -; clone_size: -; cdr3_length: 14; v_call: TRBV20-1; j_call: TRBJ1-2; cdr3_aa: CSARDGQYLDGYTF; cdr3_nt: TGCAGTGCTAGAGACGGGCAGTATTTAGATGGCTACACCTTC
d_call: -; clone_size: -; cdr3_length: 16; v_call: TRBV27; j_call: TRBJ2-2; cdr3_aa: CASSWGLAPNTGELFF; cdr3_nt: TGTGCCAGCAGTTGGGGGCTAGCTCCGAACACCGGGGAGCTGTTTTTT
d_call: -; clone_size: -; cdr3_length: 14; v_call: TRBV5-4; j_call: TRBJ2-2; cdr3_aa: CASWRRDNTGELFF; cdr3_nt: TGTGCCAGCTGGCGTAGGGATAACACCGGGGAGCTGTTTTTT
d_call: -; clone_size: few; cdr3_length: 14; v_call: TRBV24-1; j_call: TRBJ1-2; cdr3_aa: CATSDNRGLYGYTF; cdr3_nt: TGTGCCACCAGTGATAATCGGGGGCTCTATGGCTACACCTTC
d_call: TRBD2; clone_size: once; cdr3_length: 18; v_call: TRBV19; j_call: TRBJ2-4; cdr3_aa: CASSIRLAGIVAKNIQYF; cdr3_nt: TGTGCCAGTAGTATCCGACTAGCGGGGATTGTAGCCAAAAACATTCAGTACTTC
d_call: -; clone_size: few; cdr3_length: 16; v_call: TRBV28; j_call: TRBJ2-2; cdr3_aa: CASRRLRDTNTGELFF; cdr3_nt: TGTGCCAGCCGAAGGTTACGGGACACAAACACCGGGGAGCTGTTTTTT
d_call: -; clone_size: -; cdr3_length: 11; v_call: TRBV27; j_call: TRBJ2-1; cdr3_aa: CASSQWDEQFF; cdr3_nt: TGTGCCAGCAGTCAGTGGGATGAGCAGTTCTTC
d_call: TRBD1; clone_size: few; cdr3_length: 20; v_call: TRBV4-1; j_call: TRBJ1-6; cdr3_aa: CASSQLYRGIRSLIGSPLHF; cdr3_nt: TGCGCCAGCAGCCAACTGTACAGGGGTATAAGGTCGCTCATAGGCTCACCCCTCCACTTT
d_call: -; clone_size: -; cdr3_length: 13; v_call: TRBV11-1; j_call: TRBJ2-7; cdr3_aa: CASSLDGGDEQYF; cdr3_nt: TGTGCCAGCAGCTTAGACGGCGGGGACGAGCAGTACTTC
d_call: TRBD1; clone_size: few; cdr3_length: 15; v_call: TRBV27; j_call: TRBJ1-5; cdr3_aa: CASRRTGGVGQPQHF; cdr3_nt: TGTGCCAGCAGAAGGACAGGGGGCGTTGGACAGCCCCAGCATTTT
d_call: -; clone_size: many; cdr3_length: 14; v_call: TRBV7-8; j_call: TRBJ1-4; cdr3_aa: CASSLAGNNEKLFF; cdr3_nt: TGTGCCAGCAGCTTAGCAGGGAACAATGAAAAACTGTTTTTT
d_call: TRBD1; clone_size: -; cdr3_length: 15; v_call: TRBV25-1; j_call: TRBJ2-2; cdr3_aa: CASSVGTANTGELFF; cdr3_nt: TGTGCCAGCAGTGTCGGGACAGCGAACACCGGGGAGCTGTTTTTT
d_call: TRBD1; clone_size: many; cdr3_length: 19; v_call: TRBV6-5; j_call: TRBJ2-3; cdr3_aa: CASSYDRVAGQGRRDTQYF; cdr3_nt: TGTGCCAGCAGTTACGACCGGGTGGCCGGACAGGGTCGAAGAGATACGCAGTATTTT
d_call: TRBD1; clone_size: once; cdr3_length: 12; v_call: TRBV29-1; j_call: TRBJ1-1; cdr3_aa: CSVATGGSEAFF; cdr3_nt: TGCAGCGTCGCGACAGGGGGCTCTGAAGCTTTCTTT
d_call: TRBD2; clone_size: -; cdr3_length: 17; v_call: TRBV6-2/TRBV6-3; j_call: TRBJ2-1; cdr3_aa: CASSYEESGGLYNEQFF; cdr3_nt: TGTGCCAGCAGTTATGAGGAAAGCGGGGGCCTTTACAATGAGCAGTTCTTC
d_call: TRBD2; clone_size: -; cdr3_length: 16; v_call: TRBV6-4; j_call: TRBJ2-1; cdr3_aa: CASSKSGGASYNEQFF; cdr3_nt: TGTGCCAGCAGTAAAAGCGGGGGGGCCTCCTACAATGAGCAGTTCTTC
d_call: -; clone_size: many; cdr3_length: 12; v_call: TRBV7-2; j_call: TRBJ2-7; cdr3_aa: CASSLTDYEQYF; cdr3_nt: TGTGCCAGCAGCTTAACAGACTACGAGCAGTACTTC